This entry lists 25 T cell receptor beta chains sequenced from one sample in a study of control samples from healthy donors and cancer patients. Generated by immunoSEQ multiplex PCR, the TCRdb table keeps only in-frame clones and is missing some. The data include under 200,000 clones; the top ten clones carry roughly 2%. Sequenced material: blood. The source is a woman in her 30s in good health.

The J gene is TRBJ1-3, the V gene TRBV19; D not certain. The CDR3 contains 14 residues. Germline V gene sequence: CDR1 LNHDA, CDR2 SQIVND (reference sequence). Between the trimmed V and J ends, which lost 6 bases and 1 base, there was a span of 10 bases. CDR3 sequence (DNA): TGTGCCAGTAGCTACCGGATTTCTGGAAACACCATATATTTT. This translates into CASSYRISGNTIYF.

The rearrangement joins TRBV4-1 to TRBJ2-4, with 8 bases aligning to TRBD1. V was pared by 4 bases and J by 15 bases, with 11 bases of the junction left unmatched. This CDR3 is 13 amino acids long. CDR1 and CDR2 from the germline V gene are MGHRA and YSYEKL. The CDR3 is CASSRGQEGSWYF. In DNA form, the CDR3 reads TGCGCCAGCAGCCGGGGACAGGAAGGCTCGTGGTACTTC.

The CDR3 DNA reads TGTGCCAGCAGCTTACCAGGGGGCTACACTGAAGCTTTCTTT. Its translation: CASSLPGGYTEAFF. J is TRBJ1-1 and V is TRBV7-2; the match to TRBD1 covers 8 bases. Per the germline V gene, CDR1 is SGHTA and CDR2 is FQGNSA. This CDR3 is built from 14 residues. V gave up 2 bases and J gave up 3 bases; unmatched junction bases: 2.

The chain joins TRBV28 to TRBJ1-2; D call uncertain. CDR3 size: 12 residues. Between the trimmed V and J ends, which lost 6 bases and 4 bases, there was a span of 9 bases. Germline V gene lookup returns CDR1 MDHEN and CDR2 SYDVKM. The CDR3 spells CASRANLYGYTF. CDR3 coding DNA: TGTGCCAGCAGAGCCAACCTCTATGGCTACACCTTC.

The rearrangement links TRBV29-1 to TRBJ1-6; D unclear. CDR3 length: 13 residues. Germline V gene sequence: CDR1 SQVTM, CDR2 ANQGSEA. Trimming pared 0 bases from V and 6 bases from J, leaving 6 bases between. The CDR3 sequence: CSVEEGGNSPLHF. The CDR3 DNA reads as TGCAGCGTTGAAGAGGGCGGTAATTCACCCCTCCACTTT.

V is TRBV21-1 and J is TRBJ1-1. TRBV21-1 is a known pseudogene. CDR3 length equals 12 residues. CDR3 in DNA: TGTGCCAGAGATGACGGGAACACTGAAGCTTTCTTT. Protein sequence: CARDDGNTEAFF.

CDR3 nucleotide sequence: TGTGCCAGCAGCTTAGCCCTCCTCGACAGGTTTCGGAATGAGCAGTTCTTC. Translation: CASSLALLDRFRNEQFF. The rearrangement links TRBV4-2 to TRBJ2-1; weak D call: TRBD1 (6 bases). CDR1 is LGHNA, CDR2 YNFKEQ, per germline. Trimming removed 5 bases at V and 7 bases at J, with 24 bases between. The CDR3 spans 17 residues.

The gene calls are TRBV14 and TRBJ1-2; 7 nucleotides line up with TRBD1. The CDR3 extends over 15 amino acids. Trimming removed 2 bases from V and 5 bases from J; junction bases left unmatched: 8. Germline V lookup: CDR1 SGHDN, CDR2 FVKESK. The CDR3 DNA reads TGTGCCAGCAGCCAAACGCCAGACAGGGTTTATGGCTACACCTTC. It encodes CASSQTPDRVYGYTF.

The V gene is TRBV7-3, the J gene TRBJ2-3; 7 nucleotides line up with TRBD2. This CDR3 region has 13 residues. The junction had 3 bases not matched to a gene; V was cut back by 4 bases and J by 5 bases. Germline assignment: CDR1 SGHTA and CDR2 FQGTGA. The CDR3 sequence is CASSSWGGDTQYF. The CDR3 DNA sequence: TGTGCCAGCAGCTCTTGGGGGGGAGATACGCAGTATTTT.

The chain links TRBV9 to TRBJ2-7; D remains unclear. Trimming took 4 bases from V and 5 from J, leaving 10 bases between them. Germline loops: CDR1 SGDLS, CDR2 YYNGEE. The CDR3 runs to 12 residues. The CDR3 reads CASSLGFDEQYF. The CDR3 DNA sequence: TGTGCCAGCAGCCTAGGGTTCGACGAGCAGTACTTC.

The V call is TRBV28, the J call TRBJ2-5, with 8 nucleotides matching TRBD2. CDR3 length: 14 amino acids. Germline CDR1 and CDR2: MDHEN and SYDVKM. V shed 10 bases and J 6 bases; nucleotides not matched to a gene: 13. The CDR3 protein is CAIGELSGDKTQYF. CDR3 in DNA: TGTGCCATCGGAGAACTTAGCGGGGACAAGACCCAGTACTTC.

The V call is TRBV7-3, the J call TRBJ2-3, with D perhaps matching TRBD1 (5 bases). The CDR3 is 15 residues long. With 2 bases removed from V and 1 base from J, the gap between germline ends came to 10 bases. The V gene's germline CDR1 is SGHTA and CDR2 FQGTGA. CDR3 nucleotides: TGTGCCAGCAGCTTAGAGGCCAGGGGCACAGATACGCAGTATTTT. Residues: CASSLEARGTDTQYF.

This rearrangement joins TRBV4-3 to TRBJ1-2; 7 nucleotides line up with TRBD1. J lost 7 bases, V lost 3 bases, and 11 bases had no gene match. The germline V gene encodes CDR1 LGHNA and CDR2 YSLEER. The length of the CDR3 is 15 residues. CDR3 amino acids: CASSQETGARSGYTF. In nucleotides, the CDR3 is TGCGCCAGCAGCCAGGAAACAGGGGCAAGGTCTGGCTACACCTTC.

The V and J genes are TRBV6-5 and TRBJ1-1; possibly TRBD1 for D (5 bases). The CDR3 is made up of 14 amino acids. Germline loops: CDR1 MNHEY, CDR2 SVGAGI. Trimming removed 5 bases at V and 0 bases at J, with 10 bases between. This CDR3 reads CASSLGRLNTEAFF. In nucleotides, the CDR3 is TGTGCCAGCAGTCTGGGACGGTTGAACACTGAAGCTTTCTTT.

The J gene is TRBJ2-7, the V gene TRBV28; the D is unclear. The CDR3 contains 12 residues. CDR1 MDHEN and CDR2 SYDVKM come from the germline V gene. V was shortened by 5 bases and J by 6 bases, with 11 bases between the two germline ends. The CDR3 nucleotides are TGTGCCAGCAGTCCCCCACTCTTCGAGCAGTACTTC. It is translated as CASSPPLFEQYF.

The genes are TRBV5-1 and TRBJ2-3; D uncertain. This CDR3 has 16 amino acids. V lost 0 bases and J lost 1, with 12 bases in between. The germline CDR1 and CDR2 sequences are SGHRS and YFSETQ. CDR3 DNA: TGCGCCAGCAGCTTGGGGCAGATTTCGGGCACAGATACGCAGTATTTT. It is translated as CASSLGQISGTDTQYF.

The rearrangement uses TRBV28 and TRBJ1-5; D is unresolved. This CDR3 region has 17 residues. Per germline, CDR1 MDHEN and CDR2 SYDVKM. Trimming shortened V by 1 base and J by 0 bases, and 13 bases separated the two germline ends. CDR3 nucleotides: TGTGCCAGCAGTTTATTTACCTCCGGGTATAGCAATCAGCCCCAGCATTTT. This sequence encodes CASSLFTSGYSNQPQHF.

This chain connects TRBV5-1 to TRBJ2-3; TRBD1 agrees at 7 bases. The CDR3 covers 14 residues. Germline V gene data show CDR1 as SGHRS and CDR2 as YFSETQ. V lost 4 bases, J lost 2 bases, and 4 bases stayed unmatched. The CDR3 coding sequence is TGCGCCAGCAGCCCAGGACAGGTCACAGATACGCAGTATTTT. Protein sequence: CASSPGQVTDTQYF.

This chain connects TRBV7-2 to TRBJ2-1; no definite D call. The V and J ends lost 1 base and 5 bases respectively, with 9 bases between them. CDR3 length equals 14 residues. Germline V gives CDR1 SGHTA, CDR2 FQGNSA. The CDR3 DNA reads as TGTGCCAGCAGCTTAGTTCATTCGGACAATGAGCAGTTCTTC. It specifies CASSLVHSDNEQFF. Using reference TRBV7-2 and TRBJ2-1 for the parts outside the CDR3, the full variable domain is GAGVSQSPSNKVTEKGKDVELRCDPISGHTALYWYRQSLGQGLEFLIYFQGNSAPDKSGLPSDRFSAERTGGSVSTLTIQRTQQEDSAVYLCASSLVHSDNEQFFGPGTRLTVL.

This chain connects TRBV6-5 to TRBJ1-6, with TRBD1 matching over 9 bases. The V gene end was trimmed by 0 bases and the J gene end by 9 bases; junction bases not matched to a gene: 3. Germline V gene lookup returns CDR1 MNHEY and CDR2 SVGAGI. The CDR3 has 15 residues. The CDR3 spells CASSYSGQGGSPLHF. CDR3 in DNA: TGTGCCAGCAGTTACTCGGGACAGGGCGGTTCACCCCTCCACTTT.

The chain is built from TRBV5-6 and TRBJ2-7, with 7 bases identical to TRBD1. With V trimmed by 5 bases and J by 3 bases, 14 bases remained unmatched. Per germline, CDR1 SGHDT and CDR2 YYEEEE. This CDR3 is built from 16 residues. CDR3 loop: CASSHLRQGKNYEQYF. As DNA, the CDR3 is TGTGCCAGCAGTCACCTTCGACAGGGTAAAAACTACGAGCAGTACTTC. Full variable domain (outside the CDR3, taken from reference TRBV5-6 and TRBJ2-7): DAGVTQSPTHLIKTRGQQVTLRCSPKSGHDTVSWYQQALGQGPQFIFQYYEEEERQRGNFPDRFSGHQFPNYSSELNVNALLLGDSALYLCASSHLRQGKNYEQYFGPGTRLTVT.

The V call is TRBV2, the J call TRBJ2-3; D gene uncertain. The V end lost 5 bases, the J end lost 2 bases, and 11 bases lay between the germline ends. CDR3 size: 14 residues. Germline V gene data show CDR1 as SNHLY and CDR2 as FYNNEI. CDR3 in DNA: TGTGCCAGCAGTCGCAGAGGAACCACAGATACGCAGTATTTT. It encodes CASSRRGTTDTQYF.

CDR3 DNA: TGTGCCAACAAGAGGGGGGGAGCTAATGAAAAACTGTTTTTT. The encoded protein is CANKRGGANEKLFF. The genes are TRBV28 and TRBJ1-4, with D maybe TRBD1 (6 bases). The CDR3 spans 14 residues. Germline V gene lookup returns CDR1 MDHEN and CDR2 SYDVKM. V lost 10 bases and J lost 3, with 15 bases in between.

This chain links TRBV5-1 with TRBJ2-1; 8 bases are a match to TRBD1. The germline CDR1 and CDR2 sequences are SGHRS and YFSETQ. The trim removed 3 bases at V and 0 bases at J, leaving 17 bases unmatched. CDR3 length: 20 amino acids. DNA for the CDR3: TGCGCCAGCAGCTGGCGGACAGGGTTGGCTTCACTGAGCTCCTACAATGAGCAGTTCTTC. This gives the protein CASSWRTGLASLSSYNEQFF. Combining the CDR3 with reference TRBV5-1 and TRBJ2-1 gives the whole variable domain KAGVTQTPRYLIKTRGQQVTLSCSPISGHRSVSWYQQTPGQGLQFLFEYFSETQRNKGNFPGRFSGRQFSNSRSEMNVSTLELGDSALYLCASSWRTGLASLSSYNEQFFGPGTRLTVL.

The rearrangement uses TRBV19 and TRBJ1-4; no firm D call. CDR1 and CDR2 from the germline V gene are LNHDA and SQIVND (reference sequence). The ends were cut back, 6 bases at V and 4 bases at J, with 15 bases in the middle. CDR3 size: 15 residues. Here the CDR3 reads CASRWRAVLNEKLFF. CDR3 nucleotide sequence: TGTGCCAGTAGGTGGCGGGCAGTCCTTAATGAAAAACTGTTTTTT.